The next 25 T cell receptor beta chains were all read from a single sample in a study of brain T cells in children with intractable seizures. Sequenced by immunoSEQ multiplex PCR; TCRdb stores in-frame clones only, minus some. The sample holds thousands of clones, 92% seen once. Only cases whose brain tissue showed the highest T cell transcript signatures were sequenced. Sequences were derived from resected brain tissue, sampled at surgery. The receptors shown here come from a boy in the first two years of life with focal cortical dysplasia and intractable seizures.

The gene calls are TRBV29-1 and TRBJ1-1; D gene unclear. The CDR3 totals 10 residues. Germline V gene lookup returns CDR1 SQVTM and CDR2 ANQGSEA. Between the trimmed V and J ends, which lost 6 bases and 11 bases, there was a span of 13 bases. This CDR3 reads CSVALGRAFF. CDR3 sequence (DNA): TGCAGCGTGGCATTAGGCAGGGCTTTCTTT.

The chain is built from TRBV29-1 and TRBJ2-5; maybe TRBD2 (6 bases). CDR3 length equals 13 residues. Trimming left V 3 bases short and J 1 base short, with 9 bases between. Germline CDR1 SQVTM, CDR2 ANQGSEA. The CDR3 here is CSVEAGPQETQYF. CDR3 sequence (DNA): TGCAGCGTTGAGGCGGGGCCCCAAGAGACCCAGTACTTC.

For the CDR3, the DNA is TGTGCCAGCAGCTTGAACGGGCTTGGAAACACCATATATTTT. Amino acids: CASSLNGLGNTIYF. The chain recombines TRBV13 with TRBJ1-3; D uncertain. Trimming took 3 bases from V and 3 from J, leaving 9 bases between them. The CDR3 runs 14 residues. CDR1 PRHDT and CDR2 FYEKMQ come from the germline V gene (reference sequence).

V is TRBV7-8 and J is TRBJ2-7; 9 nucleotides match TRBD1. V was pared by 2 bases and J by 4 bases, with 9 bases of the junction left unmatched. The CDR3 is 16 amino acids. Germline V CDR1 and CDR2: SGHVS, FQNEAQ. CDR3 bases: TGTGCCAGCAGCTTAATGCGGACAGGGGTGGGTTACGAGCAGTACTTC. This sequence encodes CASSLMRTGVGYEQYF.

The chain has TRBV9 and TRBJ2-1, with D unresolved. CDR3 length: 11 residues. V dropped 0 bases and J dropped 8 bases, with 3 bases sitting between them. The V gene's germline CDR1 is SGDLS and CDR2 YYNGEE. The CDR3 sequence is CASSVAHEQFF. The CDR3 nucleotides read TGTGCCAGCAGCGTAGCCCATGAGCAGTTCTTC.

This clone occurred once. J is TRBJ2-6 and V is TRBV24-1; TRBD2 is a possible D gene (5 bases). CDR3 length: 14 amino acids. Germline-derived CDR1 and CDR2 are KGHDR and SFDVKD. The V and J ends lost 9 bases and 1 base respectively, with 9 bases between them. CDR3: CATDTGSGANVLTF. CDR3 coding DNA: TGTGCCACCGATACGGGGTCTGGGGCCAACGTCCTGACTTTC.

The sample holds one count of this clone. This sequence joins TRBV2 and TRBJ2-3; 9 nucleotides agree with TRBD2. The germline V gene encodes CDR1 SNHLY and CDR2 FYNNEI. This CDR3 spans 14 amino acids. Trimming took 7 bases from V and 1 from J; bases not matched to a gene: 3. Here the CDR3 DNA reads TGTGCCAGCAAACCTAGCGGGGGCACAGATACGCAGTATTTT. Amino acids: CASKPSGGTDTQYF. The full variable domain, completed using reference TRBV2 and TRBJ2-3, is EPEVTQTPSHQVTQMGQEVILRCVPISNHLYFYWYRQILGQKVEFLVSFYNNEISEKSEIFDDQFSVERPDGSNFTLKIRSTKLEDSAMYFCASKPSGGTDTQYFGPGTRLTVL.

This clone occurred once. The chain carries TRBV6-2 or TRBV6-3 and TRBJ2-7; 14 bases align to TRBD2. Germline CDR1 and CDR2: MNHEY and SVGEGT. The V gene end was trimmed by 3 bases and the J gene end by 5 bases; junction bases not matched to a gene: 3. The CDR3 contains 15 residues. The CDR3 loop is CASSYPGLAGDEQYF. The CDR3 coding sequence is TGTGCCAGCAGTTATCCGGGACTAGCGGGAGACGAGCAGTACTTC.

The V call is TRBV7-9, the J call TRBJ2-2; TRBD1 might be the D (6 bases). V lost 9 bases and J 0 bases, leaving 14 bases between the germline ends. Germline V CDR1 and CDR2: SEHNR, FQNEAQ (reference sequence). The CDR3 loop spans 15 amino acids. CDR3 nucleotide sequence: TGTGCCAGGGACAGACTGTTATCGAACACCGGGGAGCTGTTTTTT. Translating gives CARDRLLSNTGELFF.

This chain links TRBV7-2 with TRBJ1-5; TRBD1 aligns across 8 bases. Germline CDR1 is SGHTA and CDR2 is FQGNSA. This CDR3 is built from 14 residues. Losses at the gene ends were 5 bases for V and 4 bases for J; bases not matched to a gene: 4. The CDR3 spells CASSPGQANQPQHF. The CDR3 region has the DNA TGTGCCAGCAGCCCGGGACAGGCGAATCAGCCCCAGCATTTT.

V gene TRBV19 combines with J gene TRBJ2-3, with 9 bases lining up with TRBD1. From germline, CDR1 is LNHDA and CDR2 SQIVND (reference sequence). Unmatched junction bases numbered 10, after V lost 5 bases and J lost 4 bases. This CDR3 has 16 residues. The CDR3 DNA sequence: TGTGCCAGTAGTCGCCGGACAGGGGCGGGGGCAGATACGCAGTATTTT. Translation gives CASSRRTGAGADTQYF.

The CDR3 spells CASSADPGQVRTDTQYF. The CDR3 coding sequence is TGTGCCAGCTCAGCGGATCCGGGACAGGTGAGGACAGATACGCAGTATTTT. This chain joins TRBV18 and TRBJ2-3; 8 bases agree with TRBD1. The junction had 13 bases not matched to a gene; V was cut back by 5 bases and J by 3 bases. The CDR3 spans 17 residues. Germline lookup yields CDR1 KGHSH and CDR2 LQKENI.

V usage is TRBV10-2 and J usage is TRBJ2-7; TRBD1 matches at 9 bases. Germline V gene sequence: CDR1 WSHSY, CDR2 SAAADI. The CDR3 is 14 residues long. Unmatched junction bases numbered 5, after V lost 5 bases and J lost 3 bases. CDR3 DNA: TGCGCCAGCAGTCTTCCGGGACAGGGCTACGAGCAGTACTTC. It specifies CASSLPGQGYEQYF.

In this sample, this clone turned up a few times. The chain carries TRBV7-9 and TRBJ1-2; D call uncertain. The CDR3 has 14 residues. The V end lost 1 base, the J end lost 2 bases, and 8 bases lay between the germline ends. CDR1 and CDR2 (germline): SEHNR, FQNEAQ (reference sequence). The CDR3 DNA follows: TGTGCCAGCAGCTTAGGAAGAGGGAACTATGGCTACACCTTC. As protein: CASSLGRGNYGYTF. Full variable domain (remainder filled in from reference TRBV7-9 and TRBJ1-2): DTGVSQNPRHKITKRGQNVTFRCDPISEHNRLYWYRQTLGQGPEFLTYFQNEAQLEKSRLLSDRFSAERPKGSFSTLEIQRTEQGDSAMYLCASSLGRGNYGYTFGSGTRLTVV.

The DNA of the CDR3 is TGTGCCAGCCTTTTACAGGGGGCCTCCTACGAGCAGTACTTC. It is translated as CASLLQGASYEQYF. The J gene is TRBJ2-7, the V gene TRBV6-5; 9 positions agree with TRBD1. Germline CDR1 is MNHEY and CDR2 is SVGAGI. The CDR3 contains 14 residues. V shed 8 bases and J 0 bases; nucleotides not matched to a gene: 5.

The CDR3 DNA reads as TGTGCCAGCAGCCGCCCGGCCAGCCGACAAGAGACCCAGTACTTC. It yields the protein CASSRPASRQETQYF. The chain carries TRBV14 and TRBJ2-5, with D uncertain. The length of the CDR3 is 15 residues. With 4 bases removed from V and 2 bases from J, the gap between germline ends came to 14 bases. Germline loops: CDR1 SGHDN, CDR2 FVKESK. Looking up the rest from reference TRBV14 and TRBJ2-5 gives the full variable domain: EAGVTQFPSHSVIEKGQTVTLRCDPISGHDNLYWYRRVMGKEIKFLLHFVKESKQDESGMPNNRFLAERTGGTYSTLKVQPAELEDSGVYFCASSRPASRQETQYFGPGTRLLVL.

This sequence joins TRBV5-4 and TRBJ2-1; tentative D call: TRBD2 (6 bases). The CDR3 covers 16 residues. Trimming took off 0 bases at V and 4 bases at J, with 14 bases between the two ends. The V gene's germline CDR1 is SGHNT and CDR2 YYREEE (reference sequence). CDR3 nucleotide sequence: TGTGCCAGCAGCTTGGACGGGAGCCGCTTTTACAATGAGCAGTTCTTC. Translated: CASSLDGSRFYNEQFF.

V and J are TRBV3-1 (or the pseudogene TRBV3-2) and TRBJ2-5, with D perhaps TRBD1 (5 bases). CDR3 size: 14 residues. Deletions cut 1 base from V and 2 bases from J, with 8 bases between. From germline, CDR1 is LGHDT and CDR2 YNNKEL (reference sequence). In DNA, the CDR3 is TGTGCCAGCAGCCAAGTCAGGGCACAAGAGACCCAGTACTTC. This translates into CASSQVRAQETQYF.

The chain links TRBV2 to TRBJ2-3; TRBD2 aligns across 10 bases. Germline assignment: CDR1 SNHLY and CDR2 FYNNEI. CDR3 length equals 15 residues. The V gene end was trimmed by 4 bases and the J gene end by 1 base; junction bases not matched to a gene: 2. The chain's CDR3 is CASSALAGGTDTQYF. The CDR3 coding sequence is TGTGCCAGCAGTGCCCTAGCGGGAGGCACAGATACGCAGTATTTT.

This clone was seen just once. The chain employs TRBV12-3 or TRBV12-4 and TRBJ2-7, with D unclear. This CDR3 has 12 residues. Trimming stripped 0 bases from V and 4 bases from J, with 4 bases between. For the CDR3, the DNA is TGTGCCAGCAGTTTAGCAGGGTACGAGCAGTACTTC. Amino acids: CASSLAGYEQYF.

J is TRBJ1-3 and V is TRBV10-3; D may be TRBD1 (6 bases). Trimming pared 4 bases from V and 1 base from J, leaving 11 bases between. Germline CDR1 reads ENHRY; CDR2 reads SYGVKD. The CDR3 runs to 15 residues. In DNA, the CDR3 is TGTGCCATCAGTGGACTGGGGGCGTCTGGAAACACCATATATTTT. Its protein is CAISGLGASGNTIYF.

This clone has a single count. This rearrangement joins TRBV27 to TRBJ1-1, with TRBD1 matching 7 bases. CDR1 is MNHEY and CDR2 is SMNVEV in the germline V gene (reference sequence). Losses at the gene ends were 2 bases for V and 7 bases for J; bases not matched to a gene: 10. CDR3 size: 15 residues. The CDR3 protein is CASSLNWQGVGEAFF. The CDR3 nucleotides read TGTGCCAGCAGTTTAAATTGGCAGGGGGTGGGTGAAGCTTTCTTT.

V and J are TRBV5-1 and TRBJ2-3, with 9 bases identical to TRBD2. J gave up 3 bases and V 2 bases, and 4 bases lay outside the gene matches. CDR1 SGHRS and CDR2 YFSETQ come from the germline V gene. The CDR3 runs 15 residues. CDR3 protein: CASSFTSGRTDTQYF. The DNA for the CDR3 is TGCGCCAGCAGCTTTACTAGCGGGCGAACAGATACGCAGTATTTT. Using reference TRBV5-1 and TRBJ2-3 for the parts outside the CDR3, the full variable domain is KAGVTQTPRYLIKTRGQQVTLSCSPISGHRSVSWYQQTPGQGLQFLFEYFSETQRNKGNFPGRFSGRQFSNSRSEMNVSTLELGDSALYLCASSFTSGRTDTQYFGPGTRLTVL.

This chain joins TRBV5-5 and TRBJ1-2, with D perhaps matching TRBD1 (6 bases). Germline V gives CDR1 SGHKS, CDR2 YYEKEE (reference sequence). Trimming left V 2 bases short and J 7 bases short, with 12 bases between. The CDR3 spans 13 residues. The CDR3 DNA reads TGTGCCAGCAGCTTAGGGGGTTTGGGTGGCTACACCTTC. It is translated as CASSLGGLGGYTF.

The chain links TRBV6-5 to TRBJ2-7; no definite D call. The CDR3 runs to 13 residues. Trimming took 6 bases from V and 3 from J, leaving 12 bases between them. Germline V lookup: CDR1 MNHEY, CDR2 SVGAGI. DNA of the CDR3: TGTGCCAGCAGGGATACAGCGTACTACGAGCAGTACTTC. Amino acid sequence: CASRDTAYYEQYF.